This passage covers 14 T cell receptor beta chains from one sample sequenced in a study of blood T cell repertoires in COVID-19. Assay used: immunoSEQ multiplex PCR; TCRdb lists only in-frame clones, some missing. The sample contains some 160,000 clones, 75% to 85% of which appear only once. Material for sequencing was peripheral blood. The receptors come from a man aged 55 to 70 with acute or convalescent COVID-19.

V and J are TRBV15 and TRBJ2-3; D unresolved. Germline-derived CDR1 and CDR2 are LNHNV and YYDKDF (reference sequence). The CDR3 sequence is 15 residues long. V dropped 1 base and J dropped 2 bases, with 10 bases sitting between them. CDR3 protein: CATSRGSGNTDTQYF. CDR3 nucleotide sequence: TGTGCCACCAGCAGAGGGTCAGGTAACACAGATACGCAGTATTTT.

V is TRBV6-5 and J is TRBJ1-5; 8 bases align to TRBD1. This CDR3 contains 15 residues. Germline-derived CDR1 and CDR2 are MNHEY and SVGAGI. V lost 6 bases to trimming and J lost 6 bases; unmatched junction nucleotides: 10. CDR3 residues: CASSPTGVIGQPQHF. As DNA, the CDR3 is TGTGCCAGCAGCCCGACAGGGGTTATCGGTCAGCCCCAGCATTTT.

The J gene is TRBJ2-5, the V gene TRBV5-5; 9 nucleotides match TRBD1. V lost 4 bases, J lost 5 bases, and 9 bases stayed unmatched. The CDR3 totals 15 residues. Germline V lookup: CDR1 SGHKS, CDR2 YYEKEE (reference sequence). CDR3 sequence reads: CASSPRTGVEETQYF. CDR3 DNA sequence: TGTGCCAGCAGCCCGCGGACAGGGGTCGAGGAGACCCAGTACTTC.

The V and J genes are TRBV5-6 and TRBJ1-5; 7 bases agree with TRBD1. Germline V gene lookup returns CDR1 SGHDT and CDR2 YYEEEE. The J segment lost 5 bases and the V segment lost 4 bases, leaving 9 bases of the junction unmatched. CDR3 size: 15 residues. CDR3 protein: CASSGRDSGDQPQHF. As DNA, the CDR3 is TGTGCCAGCAGCGGGCGGGACAGCGGAGATCAGCCCCAGCATTTT.

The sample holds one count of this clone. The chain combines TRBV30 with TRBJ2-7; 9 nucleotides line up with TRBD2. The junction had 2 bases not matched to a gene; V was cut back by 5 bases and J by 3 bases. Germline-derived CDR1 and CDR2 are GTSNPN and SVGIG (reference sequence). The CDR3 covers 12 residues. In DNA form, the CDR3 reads TGTGCCTGGGGGACTAGCAGCTACGAGCAGTACTTC. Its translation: CAWGTSSYEQYF.

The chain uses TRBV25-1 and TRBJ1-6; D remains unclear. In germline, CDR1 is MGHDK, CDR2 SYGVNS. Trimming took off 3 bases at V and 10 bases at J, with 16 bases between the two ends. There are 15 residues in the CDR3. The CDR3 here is CASSEERRGGSPLHF. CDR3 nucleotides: TGTGCCAGCAGTGAGGAACGCCGGGGAGGGTCACCCCTCCACTTT.

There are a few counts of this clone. The DNA for the CDR3 is TGCGCCAGCAGCCCCCAGGGGCCCTCCTACGAGCAGTACTTC. Encoded protein: CASSPQGPSYEQYF. The rearrangement links TRBV4-1 to TRBJ2-7, with a possible D match to TRBD1 (6 bases). The germline CDR1 and CDR2 sequences are MGHRA and YSYEKL. V gave up 4 bases and J gave up 0 bases, with 10 bases separating them. The CDR3 sequence is 14 residues long.

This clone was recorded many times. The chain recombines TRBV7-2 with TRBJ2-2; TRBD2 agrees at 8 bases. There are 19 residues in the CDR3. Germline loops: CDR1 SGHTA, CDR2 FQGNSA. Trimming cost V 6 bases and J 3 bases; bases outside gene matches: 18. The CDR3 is CASRLAALAVLGDTGELFF. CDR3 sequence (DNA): TGTGCCAGCAGACTAGCGGCTCTAGCGGTATTGGGGGACACCGGGGAGCTGTTTTTT.

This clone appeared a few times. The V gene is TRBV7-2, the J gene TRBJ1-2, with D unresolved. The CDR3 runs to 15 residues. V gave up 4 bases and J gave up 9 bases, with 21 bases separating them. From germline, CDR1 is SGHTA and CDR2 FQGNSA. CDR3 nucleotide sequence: TGTGCCAGCAGCTCCGAAGGAGGGTCCAGAATCAGCTACACCTTC. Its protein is CASSSEGGSRISYTF.

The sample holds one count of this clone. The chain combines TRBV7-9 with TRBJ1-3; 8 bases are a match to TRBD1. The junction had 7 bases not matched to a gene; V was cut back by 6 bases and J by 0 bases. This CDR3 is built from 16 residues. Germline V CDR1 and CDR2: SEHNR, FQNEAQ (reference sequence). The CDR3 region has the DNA TGTGCCAGCAGGCCGACAGGGGCCTACTCTGGAAACACCATATATTTT. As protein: CASRPTGAYSGNTIYF.

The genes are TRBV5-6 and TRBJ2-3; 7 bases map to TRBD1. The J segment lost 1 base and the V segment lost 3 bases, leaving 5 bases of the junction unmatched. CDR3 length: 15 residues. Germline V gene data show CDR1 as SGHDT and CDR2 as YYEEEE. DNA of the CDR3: TGTGCCAGCAGCTCACCGGGACAGCGCACAGATACGCAGTATTTT. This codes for CASSSPGQRTDTQYF.

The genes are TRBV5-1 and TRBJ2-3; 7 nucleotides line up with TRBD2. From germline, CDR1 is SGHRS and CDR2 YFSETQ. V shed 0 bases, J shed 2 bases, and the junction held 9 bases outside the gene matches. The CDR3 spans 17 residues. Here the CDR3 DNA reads TGCGCCAGCAGCTTGGGTGGGGCTAGCGGAGCCACAGATACGCAGTATTTT. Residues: CASSLGGASGATDTQYF. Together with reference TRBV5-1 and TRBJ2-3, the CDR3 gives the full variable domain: KAGVTQTPRYLIKTRGQQVTLSCSPISGHRSVSWYQQTPGQGLQFLFEYFSETQRNKGNFPGRFSGRQFSNSRSEMNVSTLELGDSALYLCASSLGGASGATDTQYFGPGTRLTVL.

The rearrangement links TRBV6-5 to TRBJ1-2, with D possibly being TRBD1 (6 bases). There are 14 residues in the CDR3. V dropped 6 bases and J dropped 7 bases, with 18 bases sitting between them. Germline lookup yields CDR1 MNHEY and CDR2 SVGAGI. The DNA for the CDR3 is TGTGCCAGCAGAGCGGGAGGGGGGGGCCTTGGCTACACCTTC. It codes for CASRAGGGGLGYTF.

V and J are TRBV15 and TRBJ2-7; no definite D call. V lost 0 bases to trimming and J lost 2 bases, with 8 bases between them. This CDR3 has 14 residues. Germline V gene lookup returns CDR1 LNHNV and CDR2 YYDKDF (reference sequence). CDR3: CATSRDLAAYEQYF. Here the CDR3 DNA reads TGTGCCACCAGCAGAGATTTGGCAGCCTACGAGCAGTACTTC.